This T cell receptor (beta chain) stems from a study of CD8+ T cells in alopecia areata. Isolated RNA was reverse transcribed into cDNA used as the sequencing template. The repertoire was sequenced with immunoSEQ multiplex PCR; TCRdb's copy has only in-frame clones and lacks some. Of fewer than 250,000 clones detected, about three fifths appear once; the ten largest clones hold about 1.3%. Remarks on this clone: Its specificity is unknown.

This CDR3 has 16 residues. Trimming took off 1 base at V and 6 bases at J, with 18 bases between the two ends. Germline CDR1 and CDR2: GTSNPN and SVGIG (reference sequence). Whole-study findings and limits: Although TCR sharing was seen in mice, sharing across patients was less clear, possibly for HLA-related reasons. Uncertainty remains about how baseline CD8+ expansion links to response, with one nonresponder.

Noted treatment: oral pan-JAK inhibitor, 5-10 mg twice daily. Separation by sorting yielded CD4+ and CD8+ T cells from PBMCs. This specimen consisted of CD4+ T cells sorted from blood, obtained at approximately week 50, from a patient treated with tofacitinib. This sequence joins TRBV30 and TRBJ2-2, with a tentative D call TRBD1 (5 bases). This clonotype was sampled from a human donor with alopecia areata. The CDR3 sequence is CAWSAGRVGSSGELFF. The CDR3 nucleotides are TGTGCCTGGAGTGCTGGCAGGGTGGGGTCCTCCGGGGAGCTGTTTTTT.